The TCR beta chain described here comes from a study of cytomegalovirus exposure and HLA in healthy donors. Overall study findings and caveats: Researchers reported that a few CMV-associated chains were confirmed in vitro as CMV antigen-specific.

Turning to this clone: Its specificity is unknown.

V was cut by 0 bases and J by 2 bases, with 14 bases left in between. Germline V gene data show CDR1 as ENHRY and CDR2 as SYGVKD. This CDR3 contains 16 residues. Produced via immunoSEQ multiplex PCR; TCRdb's table is partial and in-frame only. The data show some 130,000 clones, 70% to 85% seen once. The chain joins TRBV10-3 to TRBJ2-7; D gene ambiguous. This TCR was sampled from a young man in good health and CMV-seropositive. The sequenced sample was PBMCs. The CDR3 loop reads CAISESNVEQPYEQYF. As DNA, the CDR3 is TGTGCCATCAGTGAGTCTAACGTTGAACAGCCCTACGAGCAGTACTTC.